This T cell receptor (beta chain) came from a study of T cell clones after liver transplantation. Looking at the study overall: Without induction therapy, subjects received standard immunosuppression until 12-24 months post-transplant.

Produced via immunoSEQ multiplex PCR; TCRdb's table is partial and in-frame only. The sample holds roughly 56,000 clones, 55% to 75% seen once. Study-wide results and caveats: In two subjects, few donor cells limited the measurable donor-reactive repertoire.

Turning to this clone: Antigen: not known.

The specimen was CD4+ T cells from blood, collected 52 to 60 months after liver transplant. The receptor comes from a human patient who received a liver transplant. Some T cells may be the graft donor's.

In DNA, the CDR3 is TGTGCCAGCAGCGTAGGAAGGCAGGCCGCCGGGGAGCTGTTTTTT. It translates to CASSVGRQAAGELFF. The chain has TRBV9 and TRBJ2-2; D gene unclear. V was clipped by 0 bases and J by 6 bases, with 12 bases between them. CDR3 length: 15 amino acids. Germline CDR1 is SGDLS and CDR2 is YYNGEE.